The 10 T cell receptor beta chains given below trace back to one sample, sequenced in a study of blood T cell repertoires in COVID-19 (TCRdb year 2020). Library preparation was by the immunoSEQ multiplex PCR assay. Not all clones reach the TCRdb copy of this immuneACCESS table, which keeps in-frame sequences only. Checked studies attribute under half of the gap to unresolved V genes and leave the rest unexplained. Present in this sample are about 82,000 clones, around 82% of which were seen just once. The ten largest clonotypes hold approximately 40% of the sample. Input material: peripheral blood. These receptors were taken from a man in his sixties with COVID-19, enrolled during active disease.

A note on this clone: A much more abundant neighbour one base away suggests this may be a read error. The same CDR3 also results from other DNA sequences found in this sample. The V gene is TRBV5-5, the J gene TRBJ2-3; D possibly corresponds to TRBD2 (7 bases). Germline V gene lookup returns CDR1 SGHKS and CDR2 YYEKEE (reference sequence). The CDR3 is 16 amino acids. CDR3 in DNA: TGTGCCCGCAGGTTGGGCGGGGGCGGGCGGGCCCTCCCTGGGTATTTT. Translated, it gives CARRLGGGGRALPGYF.

The chain carries TRBV6-1 and TRBJ1-6; 10 bases fit TRBD1. Germline V lookup: CDR1 MNHNS, CDR2 SASEGT. The CDR3 spans 15 residues. V lost 3 bases and J lost 7; bases outside the gene matches: 3. In nucleotides, the CDR3 is TGTGCCAGCAGTGACCAGGACAGGGGGAATTCACCCCTCCACTTT. Amino acids: CASSDQDRGNSPLHF.

The rearrangement uses TRBV5-4 and TRBJ2-7, with TRBD1 identical over 11 bases. The junction had 9 bases not matched to a gene; V was cut back by 4 bases and J by 9 bases. This CDR3 comprises 14 residues. CDR1 is SGHNT, CDR2 YYREEE, per germline (reference sequence). CDR3: CASSAPGTGGGQYF. DNA for the CDR3: TGTGCCAGCAGCGCCCCCGGGACAGGGGGTGGGCAGTACTTC.

This chain links TRBV6-5 with TRBJ1-2; D is uncertain. Germline CDR1 and CDR2: MNHEY and SVGAGI. V was shortened by 5 bases and J by 14 bases, with 15 bases between the two germline ends. This CDR3 spans 11 amino acids. The CDR3 nucleotides are TGTGCCAGCAGTAAAAAGGGAGGTTGGACCTTC. It yields the protein CASSKKGGWTF.

V and J are TRBV7-2 and TRBJ2-7; D is ambiguous. Per the germline V gene, CDR1 is SGHTA and CDR2 is FQGNSA. Trimming took off 1 base at V and 2 bases at J, with 9 bases between the two ends. This CDR3 comprises 14 residues. The chain's CDR3 is CASSLDPTPYEQYF. The CDR3 nucleotides are TGTGCCAGCAGCTTAGATCCAACACCCTACGAGCAGTACTTC.

This sequence joins TRBV6-6 and TRBJ2-2; D gene uncertain. Deletions cut 6 bases from V and 1 base from J, with 9 bases between. The CDR3 is 14 amino acids. The germline V gene has CDR1 MNHNY and CDR2 SVGAGI (reference sequence). CDR3 loop: CASSRGENTGELFF. The CDR3 DNA is TGTGCCAGCAGCCGAGGAGAGAACACCGGGGAGCTGTTTTTT.

The chain employs TRBV5-1 and TRBJ2-7; a possible D gene is TRBD2 (5 bases). Germline loops: CDR1 SGHRS, CDR2 YFSETQ. Trimming removed 2 bases from V and 1 base from J, with 10 bases in between. The CDR3 has 14 residues. CDR3 region: CASSFKRDSYEQYF. In DNA form, the CDR3 reads TGCGCCAGCAGCTTCAAACGGGATTCCTACGAGCAGTACTTC.

The genes are TRBV7-2 and TRBJ1-4, with TRBD1 identical over 7 bases. CDR1 is SGHTA, CDR2 FQGNSA, per germline. J lost 4 bases, V lost 1 base, and 3 bases had no gene match. CDR3 length equals 15 residues. CDR3 protein: CASSLGQGHNEKLFF. For the CDR3, the DNA is TGTGCCAGCAGCTTAGGACAGGGCCATAATGAAAAACTGTTTTTT.

V usage is TRBV7-9 and J usage is TRBJ1-6, with D possibly being TRBD1 (6 bases). The CDR3 is 17 residues long. Germline CDR1 SEHNR, CDR2 FQNEAQ (reference sequence). The germline V and J ends were trimmed by 1 base and 6 bases, with 16 bases remaining between them. In DNA, the CDR3 is TGTGCCAGCAGCTTAGGGGACATGGTATATCTTAATTCACCCCTCCACTTT. Translation gives CASSLGDMVYLNSPLHF.

The chain combines TRBV5-4 with TRBJ2-2; D gene unclear. Trimming left V 3 bases short and J 6 bases short, with 15 bases between. Germline V gene lookup returns CDR1 SGHNT and CDR2 YYREEE (reference sequence). The CDR3 spans 15 residues. In DNA, the CDR3 is TGTGCCAGCAGCTGGCAGTTAGCCGAACCCGGGGAGCTGTTTTTT. Translated, it gives CASSWQLAEPGELFF.